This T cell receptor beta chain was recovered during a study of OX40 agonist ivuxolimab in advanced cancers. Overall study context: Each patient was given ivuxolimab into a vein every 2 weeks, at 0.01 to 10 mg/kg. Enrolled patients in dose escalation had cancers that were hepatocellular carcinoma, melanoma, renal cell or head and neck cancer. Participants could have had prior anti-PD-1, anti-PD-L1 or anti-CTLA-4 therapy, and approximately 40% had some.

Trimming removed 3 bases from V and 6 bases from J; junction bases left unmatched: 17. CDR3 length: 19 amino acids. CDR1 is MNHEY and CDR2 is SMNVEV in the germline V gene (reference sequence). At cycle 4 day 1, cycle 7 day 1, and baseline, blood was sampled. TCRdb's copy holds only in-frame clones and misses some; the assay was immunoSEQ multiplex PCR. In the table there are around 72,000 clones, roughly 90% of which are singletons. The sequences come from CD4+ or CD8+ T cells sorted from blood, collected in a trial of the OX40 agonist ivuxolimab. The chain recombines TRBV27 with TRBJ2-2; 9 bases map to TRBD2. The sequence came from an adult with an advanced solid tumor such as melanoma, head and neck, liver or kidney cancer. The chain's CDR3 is CASSFVGVGSGGTAGELFF. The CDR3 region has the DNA TGTGCCAGCAGTTTTGTAGGAGTGGGGAGCGGGGGGACCGCCGGGGAGCTGTTTTTT.